This is a list of T cell receptor beta chains from one sample in a study of siplizumab effects on memory and regulatory T cells. The data were produced by immunoSEQ multiplex PCR, yet TCRdb's version contains in-frame clones alone and is incomplete. Found here are roughly 100,000 clones, around 95% of them singletons; the top ten hold approximately 0.031%. The specimen was naive CD4+ T cells sorted from blood. All receptors derive from a human donor in good health. CDR3s include the opening cysteine and the closing phenylalanine or tryptophan. The D gene is left open where the match is weak. Some rows mark clone size as missing; the rest say once, few, many or name a class of expanded clone.

V gene	J gene	D gene	clone size	CDR3 protein	CDR3 DNA
TRBV29-1	TRBJ1-2	.	.	CSASDSPVYGYTF	TGCAGCGCTTCGGACTCACCGGTCTATGGCTACACCTTC
TRBV7-3	TRBJ2-1	.	.	CASSLTAGAWVEQFF	TGTGCCAGCAGCTTGACCGCAGGGGCCTGGGTGGAGCAGTTCTTC
TRBV18	TRBJ1-5	TRBD1	.	CASSDREGASGPQHF	TGTGCCAGCTCAGACAGGGAGGGGGCCTCGGGGCCCCAGCATTTT
TRBV29-1	TRBJ1-1	.	.	CSVLLVAGTEAFF	TGCAGCGTATTACTGGTAGCAGGCACTGAAGCTTTCTTT
TRBV28	TRBJ2-3	TRBD1	once	CATLLLPGQGTDTQYF	TGTGCCACCCTATTATTACCGGGACAGGGCACAGATACGCAGTATTTT
TRBV7-2	TRBJ2-7	TRBD1	.	CASSVPRGQEEQYF	TGTGCCAGCAGCGTCCCCAGGGGGCAGGAAGAGCAGTACTTC
TRBV6-6	TRBJ1-3	.	.	CASTLGRAWGNTIYF	TGTGCCAGCACCTTAGGGAGGGCTTGGGGAAACACCATATATTTT
TRBV7-2	TRBJ2-1	TRBD2	.	CASSLASRLAYNEQFF	TGTGCCAGCAGCTTAGCGTCGAGACTAGCATACAATGAGCAGTTCTTC
TRBV5-1	TRBJ2-2	.	.	CASSLVRLNTGELFF	TGCGCCAGCAGCTTGGTCAGATTGAACACCGGGGAGCTGTTTTTT
TRBV6-6	TRBJ1-6	.	.	CASSYLPRSGNSPLHF	TGTGCCAGCAGTTACTTACCAAGGTCGGGGAATTCACCCCTCCACTTT
TRBV7-9	TRBJ1-6	TRBD1	.	CASSLSGGAINSPLHF	TGTGCCAGCAGCTTATCAGGGGGCGCGATAAATTCACCCCTCCACTTT
TRBV7-3	TRBJ2-3	TRBD2	.	CASSLGAGDTDTQYF	TGTGCCAGCAGCTTAGGGGCGGGGGACACAGATACGCAGTATTTT
TRBV11-2	TRBJ1-1	.	.	CASSLGRDTEAFF	TGTGCCAGCAGCTTAGGGAGAGACACTGAAGCTTTCTTT
TRBV9	TRBJ2-2	.	.	CASSVIFRKNTGELFF	TGTGCCAGCAGCGTAATATTCCGGAAGAACACCGGGGAGCTGTTTTTT
TRBV7-9	TRBJ2-3	.	.	CASSEPAGFPDTQYF	TGTGCCAGCAGTGAGCCCGCGGGGTTTCCAGATACGCAGTATTTT
TRBV6-6	TRBJ2-7	.	.	CASSYSITPYYEQYF	TGTGCCAGCAGTTACTCGATCACGCCGTACTACGAGCAGTACTTC
TRBV19	TRBJ2-3	TRBD2	.	CASSIVQSGGTQYF	TGTGCCAGTAGTATAGTCCAGTCGGGGGGTACGCAGTATTTT
TRBV6-5	TRBJ1-1	.	.	CASRSRQTGHTEAFF	TGTGCCAGCAGGAGCCGCCAAACAGGGCACACTGAAGCTTTCTTT
TRBV25-1	TRBJ1-1	TRBD1	.	CASSESAGQADEAFF	TGTGCCAGCAGTGAATCCGCGGGACAGGCCGATGAAGCTTTCTTT
TRBV6-5	TRBJ2-7	.	.	CASSYRQTYEQYF	TGTGCCAGCAGTTATAGACAGACCTACGAGCAGTACTTC
TRBV7-3	TRBJ1-2	.	once	CASSPGTDSYGYTF	TGTGCCAGCAGCCCGGGGACGGACTCCTATGGCTACACCTTC
TRBV28	TRBJ2-5	TRBD1	.	CASRVRDSPSKQETQYF	TGTGCCAGCAGAGTAAGGGACAGCCCGTCTAAACAAGAGACCCAGTACTTC
TRBV6-1	TRBJ2-2	.	.	CASSELNTGELFF	TGTGCCAGCAGTGAGCTAAACACCGGGGAGCTGTTTTTT